One and the same sample provided the 25 T cell receptor beta chains below, sequenced in a study of monozygotic twins with cystic fibrosis. TCRdb keeps only in-frame clones here, not all; method: immunoSEQ multiplex PCR. The sample gives tens of thousands of clones, approximately 84% of which show up once; about 1.8% is in the top ten. Sequenced input: blood. The receptors derive from a girl aged 2-10 years with cystic fibrosis.

The V call is TRBV19, the J call TRBJ1-5, with no clear D. This CDR3 has 12 amino acids. The V end was cut by 5 bases, the J end by 5 bases, with 7 bases between. The germline V gene has CDR1 LNHDA and CDR2 SQIVND (reference sequence). The CDR3 DNA follows: TGTGCCAGTAGTCCCCAGTATCAGCCCCAGCATTTT. Translating it yields CASSPQYQPQHF.

The table lists this clone with a few counts. The CDR3 DNA follows: TGTGCCAGCAGGCTCCGGGACAGGTTATATTTT. Translating gives CASRLRDRLYF. This chain connects TRBV5-5 to TRBJ1-3; the match to TRBD1 covers 8 bases. The CDR3 consists of 11 residues. Germline V gene sequence: CDR1 SGHKS, CDR2 YYEKEE (reference sequence). V was pared by 5 bases and J by 14 bases, with 6 bases of the junction left unmatched.

This clone showed up just once. V is TRBV5-1 and J is TRBJ2-2; D remains unclear. The V gene lost 5 bases and the J gene lost 3 bases, with 8 bases spanning the gap. CDR1 SGHRS and CDR2 YFSETQ come from the germline V gene. The CDR3 has 13 amino acids. CDR3: CASRGGDTGELFF. CDR3 nucleotides: TGCGCCAGCAGGGGTGGGGACACCGGGGAGCTGTTTTTT.

The chain joins TRBV12-5 to TRBJ2-5, with 7 nucleotides matching TRBD1. The junction had 4 bases not matched to a gene; V was cut back by 4 bases and J by 2 bases. This CDR3 is built from 14 residues. Germline CDR1 LGHNT, CDR2 FRNRAP. CDR3 nucleotides: TGTGCTAGTGGTTCGGGGACAGAGCAAGAGACCCAGTACTTC. Its protein is CASGSGTEQETQYF.

The chain employs TRBV7-8 and TRBJ2-5; the D is unclear. The germline V gene encodes CDR1 SGHVS and CDR2 FQNEAQ. The CDR3 totals 13 residues. The V end was cut by 2 bases, the J end by 3 bases, with 7 bases between. The CDR3 spells CASSLYSEETQYF. The DNA for the CDR3 is TGTGCCAGCAGCTTATATTCAGAAGAGACCCAGTACTTC.

V usage is TRBV4-1 and J usage is TRBJ2-7; the match to TRBD1 covers 7 bases. The CDR3 is 15 residues long. V gave up 0 bases and J gave up 6 bases; unmatched junction bases: 8. CDR1 is MGHRA and CDR2 is YSYEKL in the germline V gene. The CDR3 reads CASSQDDREWREQYF. In nucleotides, the CDR3 is TGCGCCAGCAGCCAAGATGACAGGGAATGGCGCGAGCAGTACTTC.

The chain combines TRBV5-6 with TRBJ2-5; D gene ambiguous. CDR1 SGHDT and CDR2 YYEEEE come from the germline V gene. Trimming cost V 1 base and J 2 bases, with 9 bases left between them. The CDR3 covers 14 residues. CDR3 loop: CASSLRYPQETQYF. The CDR3 DNA reads TGTGCCAGCAGCTTGAGATACCCTCAAGAGACCCAGTACTTC. The variable domain in full, completed from reference TRBV5-6 and TRBJ2-5, reads DAGVTQSPTHLIKTRGQQVTLRCSPKSGHDTVSWYQQALGQGPQFIFQYYEEEERQRGNFPDRFSGHQFPNYSSELNVNALLLGDSALYLCASSLRYPQETQYFGPGTRLLVL.

This chain links TRBV19 with TRBJ1-2, with 10 bases lining up with TRBD1. After removal of 5 bases from V and 2 bases from J, the junction contained 2 bases not matched to a gene. Germline CDR1 and CDR2: LNHDA and SQIVND (reference sequence). There are 14 residues in the CDR3. CDR3 sequence reads: CASSLDRGNYGYTF. The CDR3 DNA follows: TGTGCCAGTAGTCTGGACAGGGGGAACTATGGCTACACCTTC.

This clone is a singleton in its sample. The chain employs TRBV7-9 and TRBJ1-2; D gene uncertain. Looked up from germline, CDR1 is SEHNR and CDR2 is FQNEAQ (reference sequence). The CDR3 runs 14 residues. Trimming shortened V by 0 bases and J by 4 bases, and 9 bases separated the two germline ends. In DNA, the CDR3 is TGTGCCAGCAGCTTAGCGGAGGTAACCTATGGCTACACCTTC. The encoded protein is CASSLAEVTYGYTF.

This clone occurred a few times. V is TRBV4-2 and J is TRBJ1-1; TRBD1 might be the D (6 bases). V lost 5 bases to trimming and J lost 1 base, with 14 bases between them. The CDR3 spans 15 residues. The germline V gene encodes CDR1 LGHNA and CDR2 YNFKEQ. Here the CDR3 DNA reads TGTGCCAGCAGCGACTACAGGGAAAGGAACACTGAAGCTTTCTTT. It encodes CASSDYRERNTEAFF.

Only one count was recorded for this clone. This chain connects TRBV30 to TRBJ1-2; D is uncertain. CDR3 length: 13 amino acids. CDR1 is GTSNPN, CDR2 SVGIG, per germline (reference sequence). V lost 1 base, J lost 6 bases, and 12 bases lay in between. The CDR3 nucleotides read TGTGCCTGGAGTGCCAGCCAATGGGATGGCTACACCTTC. Protein product: CAWSASQWDGYTF.

The chain recombines TRBV5-1 with TRBJ2-2; TRBD2 agrees at 11 bases. CDR3 size: 17 residues. V lost 0 bases to trimming and J lost 3 bases; unmatched junction nucleotides: 4. Per the germline V gene, CDR1 is SGHRS and CDR2 is YFSETQ. CDR3 DNA: TGCGCCAGCAGCTTGGGGCTAGCGGGGGGCGACACCGGGGAGCTGTTTTTT. This encodes CASSLGLAGGDTGELFF.

This chain joins TRBV4-1 and TRBJ2-5; D remains unclear. V was shortened by 1 base and J by 4 bases, with 10 bases between the two germline ends. Germline V gene data show CDR1 as MGHRA and CDR2 as YSYEKL. This CDR3 comprises 14 residues. The CDR3 loop reads CASSQGPRRETQYF. The DNA of the CDR3 is TGCGCCAGCAGCCAAGGACCCCGACGAGAGACCCAGTACTTC.

This chain joins TRBV7-2 and TRBJ1-2, with no clear D. This CDR3 contains 15 residues. Germline V gene sequence: CDR1 SGHTA, CDR2 FQGNSA. Trimming shortened V by 1 base and J by 1 base, and 10 bases separated the two germline ends. The CDR3 protein is CASSLGVPINYGYTF. The CDR3 DNA reads as TGTGCCAGCAGCTTAGGGGTCCCTATTAACTATGGCTACACCTTC.

The V gene is TRBV5-1, the J gene TRBJ2-7; 8 nucleotides agree with TRBD1. With V trimmed by 0 bases and J by 5 bases, 4 bases remained unmatched. The germline V gene has CDR1 SGHRS and CDR2 YFSETQ. The length of the CDR3 is 14 residues. The CDR3 DNA reads TGCGCCAGCAGCTTGGTGCAGGGGGCGGACGAGCAGTACTTC. This codes for CASSLVQGADEQYF.

The chain is built from TRBV6-6 and TRBJ1-1; 7 bases align to TRBD1. Germline V gene data show CDR1 as MNHNY and CDR2 as SVGAGI (reference sequence). Trimming at V came to 7 bases and at J to 3 bases, leaving 11 bases not matched to a gene. The CDR3 extends over 15 amino acids. The CDR3 region is CASNDRVGRDTEAFF. CDR3 nucleotides: TGTGCCAGCAACGACAGGGTAGGGAGGGACACTGAAGCTTTCTTT.

V and J are TRBV4-3 and TRBJ2-3; possibly TRBD2 for D (5 bases). The CDR3 has 19 residues. V lost 0 bases, J lost 2 bases, and 21 bases lay in between. Per germline, CDR1 LGHNA and CDR2 YSLEER. The CDR3: CASSQERTDSLTYTDTQYF. The CDR3 DNA reads as TGCGCCAGCAGCCAAGAGCGCACGGACTCCCTCACTTACACAGATACGCAGTATTTT.

The genes are TRBV7-2 and TRBJ2-7, with D perhaps assigned TRBD1 or TRBD2 (5 bases each). This CDR3 comprises 12 residues. V gave up 0 bases and J gave up 5 bases, with 5 bases separating them. Germline CDR1 SGHTA, CDR2 FQGNSA. In nucleotides, the CDR3 is TGTGCCAGCAGCTTAGCGGGGGACGAGCAGTACTTC. This translates into CASSLAGDEQYF.

The gene calls are TRBV5-1 and TRBJ2-7; 9 positions match TRBD1. CDR3 length: 16 residues. CDR1 is SGHRS, CDR2 YFSETQ, per germline. With V trimmed by 0 bases and J by 2 bases, 6 bases remained unmatched. The CDR3 coding sequence is TGCGCCAGCAGCTTGGTGGCCGGGACAGGGACCTACGAGCAGTACTTC. Translating gives CASSLVAGTGTYEQYF.

This chain uses TRBV6-5 with TRBJ1-1; no reliable D call. V was trimmed by 2 bases and J by 0 bases, leaving 4 bases between them. Germline CDR1 reads MNHEY; CDR2 reads SVGAGI. The CDR3 extends over 13 amino acids. The CDR3 loop is CASSYSVNTEAFF. The DNA of the CDR3 is TGTGCCAGCAGTTACAGCGTGAACACTGAAGCTTTCTTT.

This clone was detected only once. The chain employs TRBV4-3 and TRBJ1-1, with D perhaps matching TRBD1 (5 bases). The length of the CDR3 is 14 residues. Deletions cut 0 bases from V and 4 bases from J, with 9 bases between. Germline V lookup: CDR1 LGHNA, CDR2 YSLEER. The CDR3 loop is CASSQDFQGTEAFF. For the CDR3, the DNA is TGCGCCAGCAGCCAAGATTTTCAGGGCACTGAAGCTTTCTTT.

The chain links TRBV5-3 to TRBJ1-5, with 11 nucleotides matching TRBD1. TRBV5-3 is classed as an ORF, of uncertain function. V trimming: 4 bases; J trimming: 0 bases; junction bases outside the gene matches: 9. There are 18 residues in the CDR3. CDR3 bases: TGTGCCAGAAGCCTCAGGGACAGGGGGAAGGGTAGCAATCAGCCCCAGCATTTT. Amino acids: CARSLRDRGKGSNQPQHF.

This clone was counted only a few times. This chain links TRBV25-1 with TRBJ1-6; D is perhaps TRBD1 (5 bases). Germline V gives CDR1 MGHDK, CDR2 SYGVNS. The CDR3 runs 17 residues. The germline V and J ends were trimmed by 3 bases and 0 bases, with 12 bases remaining between them. The CDR3 DNA sequence: TGTGCCAGCAGTGAGATAGTGGGGGGCTCCTATAATTCACCCCTCCACTTT. It specifies CASSEIVGGSYNSPLHF.

The chain combines TRBV18 with TRBJ1-1; D gene uncertain. The CDR3 length is 16 residues. The V end lost 1 base, the J end lost 3 bases, and 15 bases lay between the germline ends. CDR1 KGHSH and CDR2 LQKENI come from the germline V gene. The CDR3 loop is CASSPLDVDRDTEAFF. For the CDR3, the DNA is TGTGCCAGCTCACCACTAGACGTGGACCGGGACACTGAAGCTTTCTTT.

The rearrangement joins TRBV18 to TRBJ2-6, with TRBD2 matching 9 bases. CDR1 KGHSH and CDR2 LQKENI come from the germline V gene. This CDR3 has 19 residues. Trimming took 3 bases from V and 0 from J; bases not matched to a gene: 9. The CDR3 sequence: CASSPRWTSVTSGANVLTF. The DNA for the CDR3 is TGTGCCAGCTCACCCCGTTGGACTAGCGTGACCTCTGGGGCCAACGTCCTGACTTTC.